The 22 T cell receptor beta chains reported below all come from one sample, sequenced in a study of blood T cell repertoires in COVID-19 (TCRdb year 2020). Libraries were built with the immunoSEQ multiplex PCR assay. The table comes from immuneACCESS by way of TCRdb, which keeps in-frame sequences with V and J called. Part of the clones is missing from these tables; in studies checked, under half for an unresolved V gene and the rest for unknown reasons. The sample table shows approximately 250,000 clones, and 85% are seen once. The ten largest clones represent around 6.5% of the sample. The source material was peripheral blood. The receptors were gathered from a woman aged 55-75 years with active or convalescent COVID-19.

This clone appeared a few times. CDR3 sequence: CASSAPGLLLFF. The DNA of the CDR3 is TGTGCCAGCAGCGCCCCGGGACTTCTACTGTTTTTT. J is TRBJ1-4 and V is TRBV11-2; TRBD1 is a possible D gene (5 bases). Looked up from germline, CDR1 is SGHAT and CDR2 is FQNNGV. Trimming removed 5 bases at V and 13 bases at J, with 14 bases between. The CDR3 totals 12 residues.

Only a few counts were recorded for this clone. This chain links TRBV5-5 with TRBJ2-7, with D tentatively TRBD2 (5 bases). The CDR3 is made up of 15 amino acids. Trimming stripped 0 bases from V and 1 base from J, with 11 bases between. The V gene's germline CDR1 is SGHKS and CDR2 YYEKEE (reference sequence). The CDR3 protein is CASSLGTSASYEQYF. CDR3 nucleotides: TGTGCCAGCAGCTTGGGAACTAGTGCTTCCTACGAGCAGTACTTC.

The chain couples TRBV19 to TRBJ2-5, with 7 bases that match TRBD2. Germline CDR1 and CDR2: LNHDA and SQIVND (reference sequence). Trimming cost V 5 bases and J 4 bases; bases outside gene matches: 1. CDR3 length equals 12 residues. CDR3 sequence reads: CASSPGGETQYF. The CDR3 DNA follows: TGTGCCAGTAGTCCGGGGGGAGAGACCCAGTACTTC. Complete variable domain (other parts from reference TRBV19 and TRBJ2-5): DGGITQSPKYLFRKEGQNVTLSCEQNLNHDAMYWYRQDPGQGLRLIYYSQIVNDFQKGDIAEGYSVSREKKESFPLTVTSAQKNPTAFYLCASSPGGETQYFGPGTRLLVL.

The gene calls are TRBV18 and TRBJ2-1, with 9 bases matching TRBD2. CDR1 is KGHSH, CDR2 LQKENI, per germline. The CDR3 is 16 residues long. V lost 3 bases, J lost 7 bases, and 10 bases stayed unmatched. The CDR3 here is CASSPSVAGVGNEQFF. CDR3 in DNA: TGTGCCAGCTCACCTTCTGTAGCGGGAGTGGGGAATGAGCAGTTCTTC. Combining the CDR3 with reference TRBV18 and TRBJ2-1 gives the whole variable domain NAGVMQNPRHLVRRRGQEARLRCSPMKGHSHVYWYRQLPEEGLKFMVYLQKENIIDESGMPKERFSAEFPKEGPSILRIQQVVRGDSAAYFCASSPSVAGVGNEQFFGPGTRLTVL.

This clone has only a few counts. The CDR3 region has the DNA TGTGCCAGCAGCCGGACAGGGGTGAACACTGAAGCTTTCTTT. Residues: CASSRTGVNTEAFF. J is TRBJ1-1 and V is TRBV3-1 (or the pseudogene TRBV3-2); 9 positions agree with TRBD1. The CDR3 length is 14 residues. V shed 4 bases and J 0 bases; nucleotides not matched to a gene: 0. CDR1 is LGHDT and CDR2 is YNNKEL in the germline V gene (reference sequence).

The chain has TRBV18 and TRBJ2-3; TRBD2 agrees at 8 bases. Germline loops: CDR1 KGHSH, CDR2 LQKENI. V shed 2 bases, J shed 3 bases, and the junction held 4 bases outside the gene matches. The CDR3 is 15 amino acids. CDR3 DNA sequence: TGTGCCAGCTCACCAGGGACTAGAGGTACAGATACGCAGTATTTT. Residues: CASSPGTRGTDTQYF.

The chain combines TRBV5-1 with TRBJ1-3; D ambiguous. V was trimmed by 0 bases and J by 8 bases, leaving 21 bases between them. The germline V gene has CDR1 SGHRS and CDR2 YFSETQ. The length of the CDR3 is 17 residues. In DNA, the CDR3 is TGCGCCAGCAGCTTGGGACAAAAGTATAACACCGGGGACACCATATATTTT. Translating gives CASSLGQKYNTGDTIYF.

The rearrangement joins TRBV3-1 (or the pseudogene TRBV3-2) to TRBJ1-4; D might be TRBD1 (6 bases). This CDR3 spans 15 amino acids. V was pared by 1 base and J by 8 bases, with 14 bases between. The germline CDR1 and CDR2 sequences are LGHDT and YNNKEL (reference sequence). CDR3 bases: TGTGCCAGCAGCCAAGTCCCCACCCAGGGGGAAAAACTGTTTTTT. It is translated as CASSQVPTQGEKLFF.

CDR3: CASSSSRGLGLLGYTF. As DNA, the CDR3 is TGTGCCAGCAGTTCCTCGCGGGGGTTGGGGCTGCTCGGCTACACCTTC. The chain joins TRBV28 to TRBJ1-2; possibly TRBD1 for D (5 bases). The V gene's germline CDR1 is MDHEN and CDR2 SYDVKM. Trimming left V 4 bases short and J 8 bases short, with 23 bases between. There are 16 residues in the CDR3.

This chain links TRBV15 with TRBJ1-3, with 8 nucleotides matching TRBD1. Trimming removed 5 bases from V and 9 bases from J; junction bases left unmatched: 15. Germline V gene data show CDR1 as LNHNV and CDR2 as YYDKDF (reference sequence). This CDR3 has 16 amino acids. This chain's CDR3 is CATSPGRTGYYGTIYF. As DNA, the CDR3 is TGTGCCACCAGCCCCGGAAGGACAGGGTATTACGGCACCATATATTTT.

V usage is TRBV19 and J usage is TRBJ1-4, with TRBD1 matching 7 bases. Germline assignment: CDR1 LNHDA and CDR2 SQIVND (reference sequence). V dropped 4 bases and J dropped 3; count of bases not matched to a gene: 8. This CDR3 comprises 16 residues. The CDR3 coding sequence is TGTGCCAGTAGTACGCCTTACAGGGGCTCTAATGAAAAACTGTTTTTT. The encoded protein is CASSTPYRGSNEKLFF.

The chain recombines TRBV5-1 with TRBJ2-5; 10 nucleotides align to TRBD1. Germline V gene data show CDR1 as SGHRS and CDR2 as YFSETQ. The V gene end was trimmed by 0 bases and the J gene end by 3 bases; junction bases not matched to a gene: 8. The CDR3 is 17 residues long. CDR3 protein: CASSLEGHGTGEETQYF. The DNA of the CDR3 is TGCGCCAGCAGCTTGGAGGGCCACGGGACAGGGGAAGAGACCCAGTACTTC. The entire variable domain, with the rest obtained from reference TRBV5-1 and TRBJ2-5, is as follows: KAGVTQTPRYLIKTRGQQVTLSCSPISGHRSVSWYQQTPGQGLQFLFEYFSETQRNKGNFPGRFSGRQFSNSRSEMNVSTLELGDSALYLCASSLEGHGTGEETQYFGPGTRLLVL.

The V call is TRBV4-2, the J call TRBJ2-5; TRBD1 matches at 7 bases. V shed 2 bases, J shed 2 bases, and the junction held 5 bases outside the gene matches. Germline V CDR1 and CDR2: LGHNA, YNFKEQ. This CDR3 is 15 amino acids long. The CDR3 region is CASSQRIRGQETQYF. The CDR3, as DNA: TGTGCCAGCAGCCAACGGATCAGGGGGCAAGAGACCCAGTACTTC.

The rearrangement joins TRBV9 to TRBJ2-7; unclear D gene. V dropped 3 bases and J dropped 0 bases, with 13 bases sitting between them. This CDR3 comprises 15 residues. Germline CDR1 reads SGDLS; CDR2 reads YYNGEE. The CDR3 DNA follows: TGTGCCAGCAGCGACAATGGGCAGAGCTCCTACGAGCAGTACTTC. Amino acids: CASSDNGQSSYEQYF.

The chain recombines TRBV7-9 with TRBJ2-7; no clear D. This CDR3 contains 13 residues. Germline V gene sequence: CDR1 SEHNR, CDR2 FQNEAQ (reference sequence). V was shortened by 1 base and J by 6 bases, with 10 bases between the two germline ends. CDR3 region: CASSLGPRSEQYF. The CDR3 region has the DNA TGTGCCAGCAGCTTAGGCCCGCGGAGCGAGCAGTACTTC. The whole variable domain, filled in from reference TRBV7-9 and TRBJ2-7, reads DTGVSQNPRHKITKRGQNVTFRCDPISEHNRLYWYRQTLGQGPEFLTYFQNEAQLEKSRLLSDRFSAERPKGSFSTLEIQRTEQGDSAMYLCASSLGPRSEQYFGPGTRLTVT.

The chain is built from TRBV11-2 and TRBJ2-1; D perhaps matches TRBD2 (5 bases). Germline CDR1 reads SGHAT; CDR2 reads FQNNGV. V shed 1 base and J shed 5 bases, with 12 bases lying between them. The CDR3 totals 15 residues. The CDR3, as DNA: TGTGCCAGCAGCTTAGGTGCGGGTGCGGACAATGAGCAGTTCTTC. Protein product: CASSLGAGADNEQFF.

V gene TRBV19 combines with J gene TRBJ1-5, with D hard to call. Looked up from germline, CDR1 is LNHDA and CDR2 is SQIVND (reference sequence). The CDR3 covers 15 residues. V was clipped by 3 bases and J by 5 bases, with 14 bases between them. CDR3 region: CASSIGRLVDQPQHF. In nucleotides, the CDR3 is TGTGCCAGTAGTATCGGCAGGTTGGTTGATCAGCCCCAGCATTTT.

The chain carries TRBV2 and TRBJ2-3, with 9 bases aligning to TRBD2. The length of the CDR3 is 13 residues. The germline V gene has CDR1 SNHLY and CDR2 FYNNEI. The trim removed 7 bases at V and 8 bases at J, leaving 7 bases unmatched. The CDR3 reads CASTAGGSSTQYF. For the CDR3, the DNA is TGTGCCAGCACGGCGGGGGGGTCTAGTACGCAGTATTTT.

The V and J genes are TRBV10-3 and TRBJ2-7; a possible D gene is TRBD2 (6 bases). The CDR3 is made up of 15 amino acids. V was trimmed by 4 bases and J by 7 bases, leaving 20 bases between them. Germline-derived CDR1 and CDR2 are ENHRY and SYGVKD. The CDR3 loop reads CAISGQGGLSREQYF. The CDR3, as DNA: TGTGCCATCAGTGGCCAGGGAGGTCTGAGTAGGGAGCAGTACTTC.

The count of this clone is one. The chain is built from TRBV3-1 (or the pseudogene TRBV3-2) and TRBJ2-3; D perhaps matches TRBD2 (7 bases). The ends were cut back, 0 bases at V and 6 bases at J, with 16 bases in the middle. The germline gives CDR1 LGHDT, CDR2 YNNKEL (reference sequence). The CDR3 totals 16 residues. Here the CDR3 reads CASSQDRGAVWDTQYF. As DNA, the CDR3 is TGTGCCAGCAGCCAAGATCGGGGGGCAGTTTGGGATACGCAGTATTTT.

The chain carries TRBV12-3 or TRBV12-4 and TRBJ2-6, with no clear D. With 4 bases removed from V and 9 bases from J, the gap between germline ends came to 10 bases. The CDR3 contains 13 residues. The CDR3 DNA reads TGTGCCAGCAGTTGGTCCGAGGTCAACGTCCTGACTTTC. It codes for CASSWSEVNVLTF.

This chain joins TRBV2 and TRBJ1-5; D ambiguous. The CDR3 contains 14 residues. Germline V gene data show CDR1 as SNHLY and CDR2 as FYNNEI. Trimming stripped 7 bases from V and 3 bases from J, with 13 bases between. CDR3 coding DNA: TGTGCCAGCACTCTCGACGGGTTCAATCAGCCCCAGCATTTT. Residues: CASTLDGFNQPQHF.